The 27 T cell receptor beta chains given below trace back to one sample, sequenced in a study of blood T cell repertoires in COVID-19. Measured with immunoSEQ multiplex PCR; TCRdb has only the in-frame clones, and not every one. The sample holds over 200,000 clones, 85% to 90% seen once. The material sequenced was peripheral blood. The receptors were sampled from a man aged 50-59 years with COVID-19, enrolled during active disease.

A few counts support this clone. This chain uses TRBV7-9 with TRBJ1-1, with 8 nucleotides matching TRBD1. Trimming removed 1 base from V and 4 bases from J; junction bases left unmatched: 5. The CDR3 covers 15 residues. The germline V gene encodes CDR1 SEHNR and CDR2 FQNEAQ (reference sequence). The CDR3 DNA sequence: TGTGCCAGCAGCTTAGATCAGGGGGCGATCACTGAAGCTTTCTTT. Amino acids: CASSLDQGAITEAFF.

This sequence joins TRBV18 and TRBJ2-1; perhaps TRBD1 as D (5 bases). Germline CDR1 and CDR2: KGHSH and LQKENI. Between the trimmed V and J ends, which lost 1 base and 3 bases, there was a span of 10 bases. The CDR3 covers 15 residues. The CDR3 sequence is CASSPQTELYNEQFF. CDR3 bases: TGTGCCAGCTCACCACAGACAGAACTCTACAATGAGCAGTTCTTC.

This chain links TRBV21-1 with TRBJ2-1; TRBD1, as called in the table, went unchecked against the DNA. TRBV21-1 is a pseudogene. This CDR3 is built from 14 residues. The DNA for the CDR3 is TGTGCCAGCCGTACATTCGTCCTTTCCAATGAGCAGTTCTTC. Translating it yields CASRTFVLSNEQFF.

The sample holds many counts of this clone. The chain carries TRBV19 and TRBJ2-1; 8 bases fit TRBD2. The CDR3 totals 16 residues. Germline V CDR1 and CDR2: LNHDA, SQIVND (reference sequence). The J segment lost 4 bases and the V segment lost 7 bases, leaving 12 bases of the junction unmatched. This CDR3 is CASTPRDAGGYNEQFF. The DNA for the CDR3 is TGTGCCAGTACCCCCCGCGATGCGGGGGGTTACAATGAGCAGTTCTTC.

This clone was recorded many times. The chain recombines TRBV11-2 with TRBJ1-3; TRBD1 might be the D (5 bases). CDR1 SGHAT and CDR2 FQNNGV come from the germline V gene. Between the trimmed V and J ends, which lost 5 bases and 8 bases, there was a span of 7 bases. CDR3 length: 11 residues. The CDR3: CASSQQDTIYF. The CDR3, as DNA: TGTGCCAGCAGCCAACAGGACACCATATATTTT.

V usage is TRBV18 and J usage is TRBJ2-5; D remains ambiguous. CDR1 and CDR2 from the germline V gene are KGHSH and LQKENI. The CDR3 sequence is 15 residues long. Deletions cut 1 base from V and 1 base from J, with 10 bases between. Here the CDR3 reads CASSPRAVSQETQYF. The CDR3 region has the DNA TGTGCCAGCTCACCACGTGCGGTATCCCAAGAGACCCAGTACTTC.

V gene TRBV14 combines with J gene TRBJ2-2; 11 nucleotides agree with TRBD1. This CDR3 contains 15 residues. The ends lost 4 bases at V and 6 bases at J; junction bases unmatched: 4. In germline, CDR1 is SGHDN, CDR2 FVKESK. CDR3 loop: CASSPGTGGAGELFF. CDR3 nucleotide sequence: TGTGCCAGCAGCCCTGGGACAGGGGGTGCCGGGGAGCTGTTTTTT. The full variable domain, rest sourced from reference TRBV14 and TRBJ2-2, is EAGVTQFPSHSVIEKGQTVTLRCDPISGHDNLYWYRRVMGKEIKFLLHFVKESKQDESGMPNNRFLAERTGGTYSTLKVQPAELEDSGVYFCASSPGTGGAGELFFGEGSRLTVL.

This CDR3 is CASSLDASRSGTQYF. CDR3 bases: TGTGCCAGCAGCTTAGATGCCTCACGAAGCGGGACCCAGTACTTC. J is TRBJ2-5 and V is TRBV7-2; weak D call: TRBD2 (5 bases). The CDR3 contains 15 residues. Germline assignment: CDR1 SGHTA and CDR2 FQGNSA. Trimming shortened V by 1 base and J by 7 bases, and 16 bases separated the two germline ends.

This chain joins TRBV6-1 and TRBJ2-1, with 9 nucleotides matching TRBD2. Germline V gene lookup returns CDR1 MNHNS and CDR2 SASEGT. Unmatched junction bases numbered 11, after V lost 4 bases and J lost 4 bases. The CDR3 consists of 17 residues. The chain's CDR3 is CASSASLTSGQYNEQFF. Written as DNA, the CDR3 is TGTGCCAGCAGTGCTTCCTTGACTAGCGGCCAATACAATGAGCAGTTCTTC.

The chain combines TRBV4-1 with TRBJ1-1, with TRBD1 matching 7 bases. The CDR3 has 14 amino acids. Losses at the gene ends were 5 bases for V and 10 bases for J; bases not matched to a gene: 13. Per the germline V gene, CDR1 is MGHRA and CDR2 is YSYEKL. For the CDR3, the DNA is TGCGCCAGCAGCACGAACAACAGGGGCCTGGGAGCTTTCTTT. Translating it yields CASSTNNRGLGAFF.

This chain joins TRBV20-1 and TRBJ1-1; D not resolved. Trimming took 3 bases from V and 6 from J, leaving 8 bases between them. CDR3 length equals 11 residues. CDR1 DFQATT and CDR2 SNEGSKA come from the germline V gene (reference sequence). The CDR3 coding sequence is TGCAGTGCTAGGAGGACTGCTGAAGCTTTCTTT. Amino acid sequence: CSARRTAEAFF.

CDR3 nucleotides: TGTGCCACCAGCAGAGGCGGGAGTATAGATACGCAGTATTTT. Protein: CATSRGGSIDTQYF. V is TRBV15 and J is TRBJ2-3, with 7 positions matching TRBD2. The CDR3 totals 14 residues. Per germline, CDR1 LNHNV and CDR2 YYDKDF (reference sequence). V shed 1 base and J 5 bases; nucleotides not matched to a gene: 3.

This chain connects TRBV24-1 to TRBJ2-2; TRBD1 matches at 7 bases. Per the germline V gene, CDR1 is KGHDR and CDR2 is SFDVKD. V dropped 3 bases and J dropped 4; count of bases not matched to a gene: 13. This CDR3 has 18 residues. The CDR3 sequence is CATSDPGTAGGVTGELFF. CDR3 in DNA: TGTGCCACCAGTGATCCGGGGACAGCCGGTGGAGTCACCGGGGAGCTGTTTTTT.

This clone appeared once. CDR3 sequence reads: CAISERQGGTGELFF. The CDR3 DNA reads as TGTGCCATCAGTGAAAGACAGGGGGGAACCGGGGAGCTGTTTTTT. The chain employs TRBV10-3 and TRBJ2-2, with TRBD1 identical over 9 bases. The trim removed 3 bases at V and 5 bases at J, leaving 4 bases unmatched. The CDR3 extends over 15 amino acids. CDR1 is ENHRY, CDR2 SYGVKD, per germline.

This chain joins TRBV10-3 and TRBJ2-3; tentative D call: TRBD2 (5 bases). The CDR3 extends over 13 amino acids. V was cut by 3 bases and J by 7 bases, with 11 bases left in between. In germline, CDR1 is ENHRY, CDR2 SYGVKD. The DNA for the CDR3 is TGTGCCATCAGTGAACTAGTCGAGAATACGCAGTATTTT. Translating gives CAISELVENTQYF.

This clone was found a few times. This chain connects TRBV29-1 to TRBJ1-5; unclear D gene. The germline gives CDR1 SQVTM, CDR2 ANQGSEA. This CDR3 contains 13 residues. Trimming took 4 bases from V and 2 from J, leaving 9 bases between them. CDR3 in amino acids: CSVGPGGNQPQHF. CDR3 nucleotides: TGCAGCGTTGGTCCCGGGGGCAATCAGCCCCAGCATTTT.

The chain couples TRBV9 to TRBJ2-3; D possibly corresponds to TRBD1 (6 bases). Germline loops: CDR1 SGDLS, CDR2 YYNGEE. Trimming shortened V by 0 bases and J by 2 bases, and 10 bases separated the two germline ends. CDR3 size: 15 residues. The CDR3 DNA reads TGTGCCAGCAGCGTAGGAACAGGGATCACAGATACGCAGTATTTT. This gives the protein CASSVGTGITDTQYF.

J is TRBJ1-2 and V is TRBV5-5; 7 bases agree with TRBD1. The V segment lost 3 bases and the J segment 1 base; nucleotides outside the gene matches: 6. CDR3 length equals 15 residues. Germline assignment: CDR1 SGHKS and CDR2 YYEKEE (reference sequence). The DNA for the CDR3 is TGTGCCAGCAGCTATGGGACAGCTAGTAACTATGGCTACACCTTC. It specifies CASSYGTASNYGYTF.

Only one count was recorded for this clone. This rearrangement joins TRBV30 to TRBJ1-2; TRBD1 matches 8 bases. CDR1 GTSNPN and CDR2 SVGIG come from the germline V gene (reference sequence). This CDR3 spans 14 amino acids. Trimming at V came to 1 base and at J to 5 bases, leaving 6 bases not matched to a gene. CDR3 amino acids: CAWSGDRNLYGYTF. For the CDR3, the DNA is TGTGCCTGGAGTGGGGACAGGAACTTATATGGCTACACCTTC. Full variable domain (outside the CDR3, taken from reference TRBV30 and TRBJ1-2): SQTIHQWPATLVQPVGSPLSLECTVEGTSNPNLYWYRQAAGRGLQLLFYSVGIGQISSEVPQNLSASRPQDRQFILSSKKLLLSDSGFYLCAWSGDRNLYGYTFGSGTRLTVV.

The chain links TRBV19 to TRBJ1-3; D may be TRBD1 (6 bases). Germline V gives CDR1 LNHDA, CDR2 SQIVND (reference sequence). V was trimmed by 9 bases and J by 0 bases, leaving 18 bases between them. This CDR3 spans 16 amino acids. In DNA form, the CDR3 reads TGTGCCAGCTCAACCAGGGGTCGTAGCTCTGGAAACACCATATATTTT. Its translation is CASSTRGRSSGNTIYF.

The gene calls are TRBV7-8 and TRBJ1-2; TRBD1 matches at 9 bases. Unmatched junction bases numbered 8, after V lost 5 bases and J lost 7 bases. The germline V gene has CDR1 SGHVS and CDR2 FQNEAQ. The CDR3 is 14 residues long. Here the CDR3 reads CASSPRTGAGGYTF. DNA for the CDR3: TGTGCCAGCAGCCCCCGGACAGGGGCGGGTGGCTACACCTTC.

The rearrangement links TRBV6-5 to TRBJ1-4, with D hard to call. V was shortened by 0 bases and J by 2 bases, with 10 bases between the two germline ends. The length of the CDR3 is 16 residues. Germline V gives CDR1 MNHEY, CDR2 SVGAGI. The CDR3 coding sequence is TGTGCCAGCAGTTACTCGCAGGTTTTGACTAATGAAAAACTGTTTTTT. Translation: CASSYSQVLTNEKLFF.

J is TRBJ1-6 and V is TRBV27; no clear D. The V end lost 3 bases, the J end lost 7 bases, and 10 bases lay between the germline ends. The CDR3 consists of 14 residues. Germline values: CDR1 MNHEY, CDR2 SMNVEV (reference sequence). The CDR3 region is CASSFQLENSPLHF. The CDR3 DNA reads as TGTGCCAGCAGTTTCCAACTGGAGAATTCACCCCTCCACTTT.

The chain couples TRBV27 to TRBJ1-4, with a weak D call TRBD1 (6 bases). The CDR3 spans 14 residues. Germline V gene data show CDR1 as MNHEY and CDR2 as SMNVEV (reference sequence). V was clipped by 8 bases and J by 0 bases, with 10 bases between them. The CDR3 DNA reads TGTGCCAGCGGCGGACAGCCAACTAATGAAAAACTGTTTTTT. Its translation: CASGGQPTNEKLFF.

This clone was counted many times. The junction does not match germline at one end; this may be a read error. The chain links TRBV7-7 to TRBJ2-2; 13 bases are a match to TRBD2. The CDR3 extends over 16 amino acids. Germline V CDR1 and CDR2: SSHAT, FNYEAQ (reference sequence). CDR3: CASSPLAGGPQLELFF. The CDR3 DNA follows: TGTGCTAGCAGCCCACTAGCGGGAGGGCCTCAGTTGGAGCTGTTTTTT.

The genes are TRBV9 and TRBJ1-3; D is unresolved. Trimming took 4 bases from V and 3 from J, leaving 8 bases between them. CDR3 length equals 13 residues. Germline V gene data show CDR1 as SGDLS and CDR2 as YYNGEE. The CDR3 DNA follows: TGTGCCAGCAGCCCCGGTGATGGAAACACCATATATTTT. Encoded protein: CASSPGDGNTIYF.

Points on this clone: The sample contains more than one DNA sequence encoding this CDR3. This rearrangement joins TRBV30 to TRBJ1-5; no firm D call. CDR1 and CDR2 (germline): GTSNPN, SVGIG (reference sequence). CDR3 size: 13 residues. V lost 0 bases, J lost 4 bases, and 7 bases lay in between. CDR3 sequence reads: CAWSVADNQPQHF. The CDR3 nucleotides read TGTGCCTGGAGTGTGGCGGATAATCAGCCCCAGCATTTT.